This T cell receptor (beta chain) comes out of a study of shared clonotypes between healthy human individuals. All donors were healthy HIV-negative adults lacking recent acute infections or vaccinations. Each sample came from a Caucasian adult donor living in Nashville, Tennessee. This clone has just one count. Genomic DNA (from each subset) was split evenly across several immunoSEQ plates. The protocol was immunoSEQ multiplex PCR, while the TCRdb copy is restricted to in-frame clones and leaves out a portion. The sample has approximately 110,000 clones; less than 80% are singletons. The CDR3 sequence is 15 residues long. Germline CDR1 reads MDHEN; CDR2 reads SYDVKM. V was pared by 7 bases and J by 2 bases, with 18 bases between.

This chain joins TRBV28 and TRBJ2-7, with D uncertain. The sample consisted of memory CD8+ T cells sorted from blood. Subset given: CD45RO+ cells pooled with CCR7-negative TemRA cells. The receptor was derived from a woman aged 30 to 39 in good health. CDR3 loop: CASTDQGCPTYEQYF. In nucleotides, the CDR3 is TGTGCCAGCACCGATCAAGGTTGTCCGACCTACGAGCAGTACTTC.